These 14 T cell receptor beta chains came from one sample sequenced in a study of T-cell memory formation after mild COVID-19. TCRdb analysed the 5' RACE reads with MiXCR anew, one entry per CDR3 protein. The sample holds around 510,000 distinct CDR3 sequences, about 22% seen once. The sequencing sample was made of PBMCs or a T cell subset sorted from them (not recorded which). The receptors stem from an adult woman who had mild COVID-19 (a few samples of this study predate the infection). Cell type and time point are not known.

This chain links TRBV5-1 with TRBJ2-3; D call uncertain. V gave up 1 base and J gave up 0 bases, with 9 bases separating them. Germline lookup yields CDR1 SGHRS and CDR2 YFSETQ. The CDR3 has 15 residues. DNA of the CDR3: TGCGCCAGCAGCTTGACTGGACCTAGCACAGATACGCAGTATTTT. Protein: CASSLTGPSTDTQYF.

The chain joins TRBV6-6 to TRBJ2-1; the D gene is possibly TRBD1 (7 bases). Germline CDR1 reads MNHNY; CDR2 reads SVGAGI (reference sequence). The CDR3 consists of 15 residues. Trimming removed 7 bases at V and 6 bases at J, with 19 bases between. In nucleotides, the CDR3 is TGTGCCAGCAACCGGGGGCAGGGGGTTGGCAATGAGCAGTTCTTC. Translation gives CASNRGQGVGNEQFF.

This clonotype has a handful of counts. The rearrangement links TRBV2 to TRBJ2-1; TRBD2 matches 10 bases. With 7 bases clipped from V and 8 bases from J, the junction kept 5 bases outside the gene matches. The germline gives CDR1 SNHLY, CDR2 FYNNEI. CDR3 length: 13 amino acids. DNA of the CDR3: TGTGCCAGCACCAGCGGGAGGGGGCATGAGCAGTTCTTC. Translating gives CASTSGRGHEQFF.

V gene TRBV7-2 combines with J gene TRBJ1-3, with 8 bases lining up with TRBD1. The CDR3 spans 18 residues. V lost 1 base to trimming and J lost 2 bases; unmatched junction nucleotides: 10. In germline, CDR1 is SGHTA, CDR2 FQGNSA. CDR3 loop: CASSLDEDRVVTGNTIYF. The CDR3 DNA is TGTGCCAGCAGCTTAGACGAGGACAGGGTGGTGACTGGAAACACCATATATTTT.

The rearrangement links TRBV6-5 to TRBJ2-1; 10 nucleotides agree with TRBD2. This CDR3 is 14 amino acids long. Looked up from germline, CDR1 is MNHEY and CDR2 is SVGAGI. V was clipped by 2 bases and J by 8 bases; unmatched bases: 3. The CDR3 here is CASSYALAGDEQFF. In nucleotides, the CDR3 is TGTGCCAGCAGTTACGCCCTAGCGGGGGATGAGCAGTTCTTC.

This clonotype was seen more than once but under ten times. V usage is TRBV20-1 and J usage is TRBJ2-5, with 8 bases that match TRBD2. Per germline, CDR1 DFQATT and CDR2 SNEGSKA (reference sequence). The CDR3 consists of 14 residues. The V and J ends lost 1 base and 1 base, in that order; junction bases with no gene match: 2. The CDR3: CSARVAGFQETQYF. CDR3 coding DNA: TGCAGTGCTAGAGTAGCGGGATTCCAAGAGACCCAGTACTTC.

The gene calls are TRBV27 and TRBJ2-2, with D possibly matching TRBD2 (6 bases). CDR3 length equals 18 residues. Trimming cost V 7 bases and J 0 bases, with 21 bases left between them. Per germline, CDR1 MNHEY and CDR2 SMNVEV (reference sequence). CDR3 nucleotide sequence: TGTGCCAGCACCAGCCTGGCGCGGGAAGTCGCGAACACCGGGGAGCTGTTTTTT. Its translation is CASTSLAREVANTGELFF.

This clonotype turned up a few times. The rearrangement uses TRBV5-1 and TRBJ2-2; 9 bases map to TRBD1. Germline V gene sequence: CDR1 SGHRS, CDR2 YFSETQ. This CDR3 spans 16 amino acids. The J segment lost 2 bases and the V segment lost 4 bases, leaving 6 bases of the junction unmatched. The CDR3 DNA reads as TGCGCCAGCAGCCCCAGGACAGGGGCAAACACCGGGGAGCTGTTTTTT. It specifies CASSPRTGANTGELFF.

The chain uses TRBV6-2 or TRBV6-3 and TRBJ2-5, with D maybe TRBD2 (5 bases). Trimming shortened V by 6 bases and J by 5 bases, and 13 bases separated the two germline ends. The CDR3 has 13 amino acids. Per germline, CDR1 MNHEY and CDR2 SVGEGT. DNA for the CDR3: TGTGCCAGCAGGAGGACCGGCGGGGAGACCCAGTACTTC. This translates into CASRRTGGETQYF.

Only a few counts were recorded for this clonotype. The chain links TRBV5-1 to TRBJ2-3, with D possibly being TRBD1 (6 bases). The CDR3 totals 16 residues. V was pared by 3 bases and J by 4 bases, with 18 bases between. Germline V gene lookup returns CDR1 SGHRS and CDR2 YFSETQ. The CDR3 DNA sequence: TGCGCCAGCAGCTCCCAGGGAGCAGGGGTTGCAGATACGCAGTATTTT. Residues: CASSSQGAGVADTQYF. The complete variable domain, with remaining parts taken from reference TRBV5-1 and TRBJ2-3, reads KAGVTQTPRYLIKTRGQQVTLSCSPISGHRSVSWYQQTPGQGLQFLFEYFSETQRNKGNFPGRFSGRQFSNSRSEMNVSTLELGDSALYLCASSSQGAGVADTQYFGPGTRLTVL.

Only a few counts were recorded for this clonotype. This chain uses TRBV27 with TRBJ1-2, with D possibly being TRBD1 (5 bases). With 5 bases removed from V and 3 bases from J, the gap between germline ends came to 16 bases. The germline V gene has CDR1 MNHEY and CDR2 SMNVEV (reference sequence). This CDR3 comprises 15 residues. DNA of the CDR3: TGTGCCAGCAGTCCACCCCGGGACGGACACTATGGCTACACCTTC. Amino acids: CASSPPRDGHYGYTF.

Only a few counts were recorded for this clonotype. The chain combines TRBV5-6 with TRBJ1-2; D is ambiguous. Germline V gene lookup returns CDR1 SGHDT and CDR2 YYEEEE. Trimming removed 1 base at V and 5 bases at J, with 12 bases between. The CDR3 contains 14 residues. The CDR3 bases are TGTGCCAGCAGCTTGACCCAGGCCCGATATGGCTACACCTTC. It encodes CASSLTQARYGYTF.

V and J are TRBV7-9 and TRBJ1-1; D is undetermined. The CDR3 is 12 amino acids. Trimming pared 5 bases from V and 8 bases from J, leaving 12 bases between. CDR1 is SEHNR, CDR2 FQNEAQ, per germline (reference sequence). CDR3: CASSTSPVEAFF. CDR3 DNA sequence: TGTGCCAGCAGCACCAGCCCGGTAGAAGCTTTCTTT.

J is TRBJ1-6 and V is TRBV6-5; tentatively, D is TRBD1 (5 bases). Between the trimmed V and J ends, which lost 6 bases and 10 bases, there was a span of 16 bases. CDR1 MNHEY and CDR2 SVGAGI come from the germline V gene. CDR3 size: 14 residues. The CDR3 sequence is CASSDPGIWSPLHF. As DNA, the CDR3 is TGTGCCAGCAGCGACCCAGGGATTTGGTCACCCCTCCACTTT.